Below are 13 T cell receptor beta chains sequenced from a single sample in a study of radiotherapy plus CTLA-4 blockade in lung cancer. Sequenced by immunoSEQ multiplex PCR; TCRdb stores in-frame clones only, minus some. In the table there are tens of thousands of clones, roughly 78% of which are singletons. The specimen comprised peripheral blood, sampled from a patient treated with radiotherapy plus ipilimumab. These receptors were taken from a human donor with non-small cell lung cancer who had a complete response to radiotherapy plus ipilimumab.

This clone turned up a few times. The chain couples TRBV29-1 to TRBJ2-1; no firm D call. Germline V lookup: CDR1 SQVTM, CDR2 ANQGSEA. The ends were cut back, 6 bases at V and 5 bases at J, with 8 bases in the middle. This CDR3 comprises 11 residues. The DNA for the CDR3 is TGCAGCGTCCTGCGAAACAATGAGCAGTTCTTC. It translates to CSVLRNNEQFF.

In this sample, this clone is medium-sized. The gene calls are TRBV10-3 and TRBJ1-4; D is unclear. V dropped 10 bases and J dropped 4 bases, with 13 bases sitting between them. This CDR3 is 13 amino acids long. Germline V CDR1 and CDR2: ENHRY, SYGVKD. CDR3 sequence (DNA): TGTGCCACCCAGCGACAAATTAATGAAAAACTGTTTTTT. Translation: CATQRQINEKLFF.

V is TRBV5-6 and J is TRBJ2-1, with 8 bases identical to TRBD1. Germline CDR1 and CDR2: SGHDT and YYEEEE. The CDR3 loop spans 16 amino acids. Trimming took 1 base from V and 5 from J; bases not matched to a gene: 8. CDR3 residues: CASSLRTGLVHNEQFF. CDR3 in DNA: TGTGCCAGCAGCTTGCGGACAGGGCTGGTGCACAATGAGCAGTTCTTC.

The rearrangement links TRBV11-2 to TRBJ2-2, with D perhaps matching TRBD1 or TRBD2 (6 bases each). The V end lost 1 base, the J end lost 6 bases, and 15 bases lay between the germline ends. From germline, CDR1 is SGHAT and CDR2 FQNNGV. The CDR3 length is 16 residues. Here the CDR3 DNA reads TGTGCCAGCAGCTTAGGAGGTGGAGGGGGATCCGGGGAGCTGTTTTTT. This codes for CASSLGGGGGSGELFF.

This chain connects TRBV28 to TRBJ1-5; D might be TRBD1 (5 bases). Trimming shortened V by 3 bases and J by 5 bases, and 11 bases separated the two germline ends. Looked up from germline, CDR1 is MDHEN and CDR2 is SYDVKM. CDR3 size: 14 residues. CDR3 bases: TGTGCCAGCAGTTTGTCAACAGGATATCAGCCCCAGCATTTT. Translation gives CASSLSTGYQPQHF.

The chain joins TRBV2 to TRBJ2-7; the D is unclear. There are 13 residues in the CDR3. Between the trimmed V and J ends, which lost 4 bases and 1 base, there was a span of 8 bases. Germline V lookup: CDR1 SNHLY, CDR2 FYNNEI. CDR3 coding DNA: TGTGCCAGCAGTGGGCAGCCGTCCTACGAGCAGTACTTC. Protein sequence: CASSGQPSYEQYF.

The chain has TRBV28 and TRBJ2-5, with D possibly being TRBD1 or TRBD2 (5 bases each). From germline, CDR1 is MDHEN and CDR2 SYDVKM. Trimming cost V 4 bases and J 5 bases, with 17 bases left between them. The CDR3 is made up of 15 amino acids. DNA of the CDR3: TGTGCCAGCAGTTACCCCTCAGGCTGGGGGGAGACCCAGTACTTC. It specifies CASSYPSGWGETQYF.

The V call is TRBV27, the J call TRBJ2-5, with D tentatively TRBD2 (6 bases). V was shortened by 7 bases and J by 4 bases, with 28 bases between the two germline ends. The germline gives CDR1 MNHEY, CDR2 SMNVEV (reference sequence). CDR3 length: 18 amino acids. CDR3 nucleotide sequence: TGTGCCAGCAAGTCTTCGGCTTCAAGAGCGGGTGGGGGAGAGACCCAGTACTTC. Translating it yields CASKSSASRAGGGETQYF.

CDR3: CASSLGLSMTPQHF. The CDR3 DNA reads TGCGCCAGCAGCTTGGGGCTAAGTATGACGCCCCAGCATTTT. V usage is TRBV5-1 and J usage is TRBJ1-5; D not certain. Germline values: CDR1 SGHRS, CDR2 YFSETQ. Trimming stripped 0 bases from V and 9 bases from J, with 13 bases between. The CDR3 is made up of 14 amino acids. Based on the CDR3 plus reference TRBV5-1 and TRBJ1-5, the full variable domain is KAGVTQTPRYLIKTRGQQVTLSCSPISGHRSVSWYQQTPGQGLQFLFEYFSETQRNKGNFPGRFSGRQFSNSRSEMNVSTLELGDSALYLCASSLGLSMTPQHFGDGTRLSIL.

The chain has TRBV5-4 and TRBJ2-7; TRBD1 is a possible D gene (5 bases). Germline CDR1 is SGHNT and CDR2 is YYREEE (reference sequence). The CDR3 loop spans 15 amino acids. With 4 bases removed from V and 2 bases from J, the gap between germline ends came to 16 bases. CDR3 coding DNA: TGTGCCAGCAGCATTGGTGGCCAGGGCGCCTACGAGCAGTACTTC. Translation gives CASSIGGQGAYEQYF. Using reference TRBV5-4 and TRBJ2-7 for the parts outside the CDR3, the full variable domain is ETGVTQSPTHLIKTRGQQVTLRCSSQSGHNTVSWYQQALGQGPQFIFQYYREEENGRGNFPPRFSGLQFPNYSSELNVNALELDDSALYLCASSIGGQGAYEQYFGPGTRLTVT.

CDR3 region: CASSLTGGKNTEAFF. In nucleotides, the CDR3 is TGTGCCAGCAGCTTAACAGGGGGAAAGAACACTGAAGCTTTCTTT. The chain links TRBV6-5 to TRBJ1-1, with 8 bases aligning to TRBD1. Germline CDR1 MNHEY, CDR2 SVGAGI. There are 15 residues in the CDR3. Trimming at V came to 6 bases and at J to 1 base, leaving 7 bases not matched to a gene.

Of note for this clone: The sample contains more than one DNA sequence encoding this CDR3. This chain joins TRBV5-1 and TRBJ1-5; D remains ambiguous. Germline values: CDR1 SGHRS, CDR2 YFSETQ. Trimming removed 0 bases at V and 4 bases at J, with 11 bases between. There are 15 residues in the CDR3. The chain's CDR3 is CASSLGLAGNQPQHF. In DNA form, the CDR3 reads TGCGCCAGCAGCTTGGGGTTGGCGGGGAATCAGCCCCAGCATTTT.

This chain links TRBV6-4 with TRBJ2-7; the match to TRBD2 covers 10 bases. Germline values: CDR1 MRHNA, CDR2 SNTAGT. V was clipped by 8 bases and J by 4 bases; unmatched bases: 11. CDR3 size: 15 residues. CDR3 nucleotide sequence: TGTGCCAGCCCTAGCGGGGGTCTCCCGCGGTACGAGCAGTACTTC. Amino acids: CASPSGGLPRYEQYF.